This T cell receptor beta chain was captured in a study of T cells after posttransplantation cyclophosphamide. The naive gate required viable CD3+CD4+ or CD3+CD8+ cells with CCR7+CD45RA+CD45RO-CD95-CD27+CD28+ phenotype. In regard to this clone: Its cognate antigen is unknown.

Study results and caveats: TRB overlap between skin or GI tissue T cells and blood was limited.

Here immunoSEQ multiplex PCR was the method, and the copy in TCRdb shows in-frame clones only, minus some. The table includes 31,000 or so clones, 91% detected once. This TCR was recovered from a man aged 30 to 45 in good health and a related stem cell transplant donor. The source material was naive CD4+ T cells sorted from blood.

CDR3 in amino acids: CATSTRTGGTGELFF. The CDR3 DNA is TGTGCCACCAGCACCCGGACAGGGGGAACCGGGGAGCTGTTTTTT. The rearrangement uses TRBV15 and TRBJ2-2, with 10 bases identical to TRBD1. Trimming took 4 bases from V and 5 from J; bases not matched to a gene: 4. This CDR3 spans 15 amino acids. Germline loops: CDR1 LNHNV, CDR2 YYDKDF (reference sequence).